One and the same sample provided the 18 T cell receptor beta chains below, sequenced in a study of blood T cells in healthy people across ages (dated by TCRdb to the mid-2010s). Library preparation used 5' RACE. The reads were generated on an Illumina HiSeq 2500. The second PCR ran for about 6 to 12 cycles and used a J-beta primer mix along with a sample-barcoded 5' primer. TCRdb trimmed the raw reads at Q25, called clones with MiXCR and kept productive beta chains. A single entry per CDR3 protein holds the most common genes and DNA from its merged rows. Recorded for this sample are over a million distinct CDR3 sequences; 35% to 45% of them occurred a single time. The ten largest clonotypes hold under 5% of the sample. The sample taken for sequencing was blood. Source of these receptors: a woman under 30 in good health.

CDR3 DNA: TGCAGCGTTGAGGCGCGGACAGGGATCTATGGCTACACCTTC. Amino acids: CSVEARTGIYGYTF. The gene calls are TRBV29-1 and TRBJ1-2; 8 bases are a match to TRBD1. Germline CDR1 and CDR2: SQVTM and ANQGSEA. The J segment lost 4 bases and the V segment lost 3 bases, leaving 7 bases of the junction unmatched. The CDR3 sequence is 14 residues long.

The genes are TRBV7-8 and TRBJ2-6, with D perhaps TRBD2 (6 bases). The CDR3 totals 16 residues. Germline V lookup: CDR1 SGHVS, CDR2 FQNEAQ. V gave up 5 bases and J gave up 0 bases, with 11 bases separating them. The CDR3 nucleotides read TGTGCCAGCAGCAGGGACTTTAGCTCTGGGGCCAACGTCCTGACTTTC. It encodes CASSRDFSSGANVLTF.

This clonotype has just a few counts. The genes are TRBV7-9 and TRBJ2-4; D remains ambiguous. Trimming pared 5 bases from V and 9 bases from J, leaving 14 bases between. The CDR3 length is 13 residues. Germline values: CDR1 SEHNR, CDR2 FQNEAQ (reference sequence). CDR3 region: CASSVSIETIQYF. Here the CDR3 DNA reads TGTGCCAGCAGCGTGAGTATTGAGACCATTCAGTACTTC.

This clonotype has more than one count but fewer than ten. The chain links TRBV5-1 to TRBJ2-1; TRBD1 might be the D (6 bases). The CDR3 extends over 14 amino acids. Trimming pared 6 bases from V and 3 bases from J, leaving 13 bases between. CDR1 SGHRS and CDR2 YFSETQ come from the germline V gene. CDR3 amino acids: CASNEGQIYNEQFF. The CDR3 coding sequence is TGCGCCAGCAACGAAGGACAGATCTACAATGAGCAGTTCTTC. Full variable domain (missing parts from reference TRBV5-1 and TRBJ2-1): KAGVTQTPRYLIKTRGQQVTLSCSPISGHRSVSWYQQTPGQGLQFLFEYFSETQRNKGNFPGRFSGRQFSNSRSEMNVSTLELGDSALYLCASNEGQIYNEQFFGPGTRLTVL.

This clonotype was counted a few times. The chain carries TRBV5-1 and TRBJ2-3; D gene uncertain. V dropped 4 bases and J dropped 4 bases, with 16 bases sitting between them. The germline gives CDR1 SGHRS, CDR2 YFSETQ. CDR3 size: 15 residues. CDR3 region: CASSAASYAADTQYF. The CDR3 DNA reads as TGCGCCAGCAGCGCGGCGAGCTACGCGGCAGATACGCAGTATTTT.

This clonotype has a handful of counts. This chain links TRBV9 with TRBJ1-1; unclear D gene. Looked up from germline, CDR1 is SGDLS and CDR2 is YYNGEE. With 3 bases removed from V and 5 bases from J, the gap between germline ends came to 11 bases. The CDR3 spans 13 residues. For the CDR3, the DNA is TGTGCCAGCAGCGCCCCCCGGGGAACTGAAGCTTTCTTT. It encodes CASSAPRGTEAFF.

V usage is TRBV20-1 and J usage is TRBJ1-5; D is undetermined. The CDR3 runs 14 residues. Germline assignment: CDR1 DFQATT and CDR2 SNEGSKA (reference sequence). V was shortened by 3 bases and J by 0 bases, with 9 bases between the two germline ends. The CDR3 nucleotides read TGCAGTGCTAGCCTCACTGATAGCAATCAGCCCCAGCATTTT. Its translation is CSASLTDSNQPQHF.

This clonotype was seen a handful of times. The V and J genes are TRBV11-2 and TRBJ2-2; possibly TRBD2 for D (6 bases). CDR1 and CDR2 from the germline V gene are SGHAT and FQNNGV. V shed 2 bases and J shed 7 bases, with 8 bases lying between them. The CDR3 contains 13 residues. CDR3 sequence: CASSLFGGGELFF. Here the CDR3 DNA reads TGTGCCAGCAGCTTATTCGGGGGCGGGGAGCTGTTTTTT.

Here the CDR3 reads CASMSGAENEQFF. The DNA for the CDR3 is TGCGCCAGCATGTCGGGAGCGGAGAATGAGCAGTTCTTC. The J gene is TRBJ2-1, the V gene TRBV4-1, with D possibly TRBD2 on 6 matching bases. Trimming stripped 7 bases from V and 7 bases from J, with 14 bases between. This CDR3 is 13 amino acids long. The V gene's germline CDR1 is MGHRA and CDR2 YSYEKL.

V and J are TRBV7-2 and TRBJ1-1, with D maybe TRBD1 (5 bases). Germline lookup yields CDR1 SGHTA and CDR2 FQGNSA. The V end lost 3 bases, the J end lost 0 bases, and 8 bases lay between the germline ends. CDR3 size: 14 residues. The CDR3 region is CASSFRVVNTEAFF. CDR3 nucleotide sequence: TGTGCCAGCAGCTTCAGGGTAGTGAACACTGAAGCTTTCTTT.

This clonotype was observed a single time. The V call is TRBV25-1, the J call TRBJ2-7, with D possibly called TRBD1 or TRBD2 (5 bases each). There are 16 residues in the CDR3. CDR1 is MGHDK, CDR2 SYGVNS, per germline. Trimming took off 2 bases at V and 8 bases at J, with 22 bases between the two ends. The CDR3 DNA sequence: TGTGCCAGCAGTGAAGAGAGGGCAGGGCGTAATTTGCAGCAGTACTTC. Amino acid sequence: CASSEERAGRNLQQYF.

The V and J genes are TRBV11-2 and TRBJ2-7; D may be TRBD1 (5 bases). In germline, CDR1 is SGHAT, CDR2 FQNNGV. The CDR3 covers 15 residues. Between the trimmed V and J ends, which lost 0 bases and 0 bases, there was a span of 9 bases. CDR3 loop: CASSLEWGPSYEQYF. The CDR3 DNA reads TGTGCCAGCAGCTTAGAGTGGGGCCCCTCCTACGAGCAGTACTTC. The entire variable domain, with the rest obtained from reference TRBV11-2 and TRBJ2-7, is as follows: EAGVAQSPRYKIIEKRQSVAFWCNPISGHATLYWYQQILGQGPKLLIQFQNNGVVDDSQLPKDRFSAERLKGVDSTLKIQPAKLEDSAVYLCASSLEWGPSYEQYFGPGTRLTVT.

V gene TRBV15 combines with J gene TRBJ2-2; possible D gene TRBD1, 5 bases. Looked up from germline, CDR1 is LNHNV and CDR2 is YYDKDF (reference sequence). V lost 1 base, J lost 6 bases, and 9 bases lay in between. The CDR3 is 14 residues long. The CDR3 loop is CATSRARVPGELFF. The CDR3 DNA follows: TGTGCCACCAGCAGAGCCAGGGTCCCCGGGGAGCTGTTTTTT.

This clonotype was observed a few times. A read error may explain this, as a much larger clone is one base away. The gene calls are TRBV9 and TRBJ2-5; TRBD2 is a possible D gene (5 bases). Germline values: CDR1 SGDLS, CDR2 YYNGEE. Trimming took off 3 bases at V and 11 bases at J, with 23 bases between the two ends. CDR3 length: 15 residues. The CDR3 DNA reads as TGTGCCAGCAGCGGAGAAGGACTGAAAGCGAATGAGCAGTACTTC. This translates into CASSGEGLKANEQYF.

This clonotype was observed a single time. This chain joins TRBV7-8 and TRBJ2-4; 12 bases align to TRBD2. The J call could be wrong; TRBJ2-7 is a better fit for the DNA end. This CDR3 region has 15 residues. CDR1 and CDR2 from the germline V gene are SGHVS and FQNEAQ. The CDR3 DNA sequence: TGTGCCAGCAGCCTCGGACTAGCGGGAAGTCACGAGCAGTACTTC. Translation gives CASSLGLAGSHEQYF.

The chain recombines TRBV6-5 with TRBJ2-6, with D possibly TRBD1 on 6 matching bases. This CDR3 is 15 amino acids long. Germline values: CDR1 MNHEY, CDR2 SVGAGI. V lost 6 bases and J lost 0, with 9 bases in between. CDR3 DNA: TGTGCCAGCAGAGCAGGGGTCTCTGGGGCCAACGTCCTGACTTTC. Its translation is CASRAGVSGANVLTF.

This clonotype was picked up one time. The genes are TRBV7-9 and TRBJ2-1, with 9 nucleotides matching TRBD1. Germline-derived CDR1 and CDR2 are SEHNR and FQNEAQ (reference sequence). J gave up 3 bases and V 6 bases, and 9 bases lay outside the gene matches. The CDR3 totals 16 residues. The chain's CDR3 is CASRRPGTGSYNEQFF. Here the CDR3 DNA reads TGTGCCAGCAGACGACCCGGGACAGGGAGCTACAATGAGCAGTTCTTC.

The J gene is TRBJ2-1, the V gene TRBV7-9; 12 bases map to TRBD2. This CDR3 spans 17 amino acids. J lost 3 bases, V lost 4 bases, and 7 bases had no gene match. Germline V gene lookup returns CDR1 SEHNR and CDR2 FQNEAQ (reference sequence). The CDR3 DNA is TGTGCCAGCAGCTCCCGGACTAGCGGGAACCACTACAATGAGCAGTTCTTC. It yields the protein CASSSRTSGNHYNEQFF. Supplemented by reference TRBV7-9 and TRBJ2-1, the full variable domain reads DTGVSQNPRHKITKRGQNVTFRCDPISEHNRLYWYRQTLGQGPEFLTYFQNEAQLEKSRLLSDRFSAERPKGSFSTLEIQRTEQGDSAMYLCASSSRTSGNHYNEQFFGPGTRLTVL.